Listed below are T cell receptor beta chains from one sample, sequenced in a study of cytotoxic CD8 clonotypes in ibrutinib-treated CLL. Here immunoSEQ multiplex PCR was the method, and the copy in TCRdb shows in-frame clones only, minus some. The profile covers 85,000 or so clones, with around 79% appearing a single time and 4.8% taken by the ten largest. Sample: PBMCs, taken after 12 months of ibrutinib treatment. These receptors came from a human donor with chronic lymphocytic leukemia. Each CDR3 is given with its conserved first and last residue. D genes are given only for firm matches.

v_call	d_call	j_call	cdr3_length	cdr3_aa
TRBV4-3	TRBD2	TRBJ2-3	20	CASSQAITSGMTPVADTQYF
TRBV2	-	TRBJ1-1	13	CASSAEGSAEAFF
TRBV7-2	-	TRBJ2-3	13	CASSRRRENTQYF
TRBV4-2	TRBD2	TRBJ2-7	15	CASSQGLAETYEQYF
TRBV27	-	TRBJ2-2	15	CASSGWTGNTGELFF
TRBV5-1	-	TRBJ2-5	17	CASSLAPLAGGQETQYF
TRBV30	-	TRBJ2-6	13	CAWSLARGAGLTF
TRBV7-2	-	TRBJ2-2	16	CASSTGTVGLTGELFF
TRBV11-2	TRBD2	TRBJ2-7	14	CASSRTSGPYEQYF
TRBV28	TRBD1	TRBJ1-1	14	CASSLGQGGTEAFF
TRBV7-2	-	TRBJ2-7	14	CASSLASTRGEQYF
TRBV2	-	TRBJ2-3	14	CASRDQGAADTQYF
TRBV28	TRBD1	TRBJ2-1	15	CASRYPGQGAREQFF
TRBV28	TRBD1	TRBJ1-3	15	CASAPGGLGGNTIYF
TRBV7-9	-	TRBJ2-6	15	CASSPSGSGANVLTF
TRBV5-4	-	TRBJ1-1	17	CASSLGAPAGENTEAFF
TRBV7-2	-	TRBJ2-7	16	CASSLAGGGWASDQYF
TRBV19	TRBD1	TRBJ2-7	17	CASTHPTGTGDFYEQYF
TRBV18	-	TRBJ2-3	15	CASSPQDPSTDTQYF
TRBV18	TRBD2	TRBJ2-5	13	CASSWEGFETQYF
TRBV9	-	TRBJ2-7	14	CASSVAPDSLGQYF
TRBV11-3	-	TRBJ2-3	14	CASSLGADTDTQYF
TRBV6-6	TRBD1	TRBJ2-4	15	CASSPDRAPRNIQYF
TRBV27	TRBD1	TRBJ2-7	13	CASSFDRDYEQYF
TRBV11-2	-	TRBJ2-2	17	CASSPRRTRGTTGELFF
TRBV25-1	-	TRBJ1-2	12	CASSVPFYGYTF
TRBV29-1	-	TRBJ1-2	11	CSVPAGAGYTF
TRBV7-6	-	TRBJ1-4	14	CASSRVPDGEKLFF
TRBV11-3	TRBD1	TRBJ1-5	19	CASSGPKPGTGGPNQPQHF
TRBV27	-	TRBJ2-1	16	CASSPTRGLGGGEQFF
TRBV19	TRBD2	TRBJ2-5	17	CASRPGLAGALGETQYF
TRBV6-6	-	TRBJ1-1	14	CASSGRTGDTEAFF
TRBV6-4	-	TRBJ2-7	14	CASSAQVGDYEQYF
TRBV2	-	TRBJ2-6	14	CASTGSRGANVLTF
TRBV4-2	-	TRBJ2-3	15	CASSEEIGSTDTQYF
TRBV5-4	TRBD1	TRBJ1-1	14	CASSPMDRDGEAFF
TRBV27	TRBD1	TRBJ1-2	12	CASSPGQGPYTF
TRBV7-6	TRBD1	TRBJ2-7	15	CASSLGAGGIYEQYF
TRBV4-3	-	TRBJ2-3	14	CASSQGASTDTQYF
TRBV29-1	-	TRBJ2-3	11	CSVFEGQGWYF
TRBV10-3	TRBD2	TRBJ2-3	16	CAISGGTSGSTDTQYF
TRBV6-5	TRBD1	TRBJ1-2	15	CASGGQQGARGGYTF
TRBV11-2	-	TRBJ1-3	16	CASSLDLGSSGNTIYF
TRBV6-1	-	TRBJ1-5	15	CASRAGGGGWQPQHF
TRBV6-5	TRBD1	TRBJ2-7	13	CASSPPGQGRQYF
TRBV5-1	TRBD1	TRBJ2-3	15	CASSPSTGSRDTQYF
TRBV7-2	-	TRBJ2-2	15	CASSSPLGATGELFF
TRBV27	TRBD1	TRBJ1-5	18	CASSPRDRGPYSNQPQHF
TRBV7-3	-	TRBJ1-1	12	CASSPWRTEAFF
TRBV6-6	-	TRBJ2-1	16	CASRPANAVSYNEQFF
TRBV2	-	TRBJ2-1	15	CASSRVEGPYNEQFF
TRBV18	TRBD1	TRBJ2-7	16	CASSRPPGQGVDEQYF
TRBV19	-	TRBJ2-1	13	CASGRGYRGWQFF
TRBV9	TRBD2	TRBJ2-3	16	CASSETSGGSTDTQYF